This T cell receptor (beta chain) was documented in a study of glioma-infiltrating T cells (dated by TCRdb to the mid-2010s). Looking at the study overall: Glioma tissue, non-neoplastic brain tissue and matched peripheral blood mononuclear cells were used as sources from which TCR alpha- and beta-chain repertoires were sequenced. To gauge divergence between tissue and blood T-cell populations, every tissue-infiltrating repertoire was compared against the peripheral blood repertoire from the same patient. The paired cohort comprised three low-grade glioma patients, 8 or 9 primary glioblastoma patients and three non-glioma patients contributing non-neoplastic brain tissue. Study-wide findings and limitations: Very few CDR3 sequences were shared between tissue and blood, attributed to high CDR3 diversity and limited sampling. VJ-independent divergence between tissue and blood was found to be below expectation in non-neoplastic patients but above expectation in all gliomas, particularly low-grade gliomas. Group comparisons were based on small numbers of patients: three non-neoplastic, three low-grade glioma and roughly 8 glioblastoma patients.

The CDR3 numbers 14 residues from cysteine through phenylalanine. Only CDR3 DNA remains: 42 bases, in frame from the first base. CDR1 and CDR2 (KGHSH, LQKENI) derive from the germline V gene. The iRepertoire nested amplicon-rescue multiplex PCR (arm-PCR) platform was used to amplify TCR alpha and beta CDR3 regions from RNA. One-step reverse transcription and amplification used about 95-400 ng of tissue mRNA or PBMC total RNA as input. Following bead purification, Illumina adapters were added by a secondary multiplex PCR, and the libraries were gel-purified between 200 and 400 bp. Demultiplexing relied on internal 6-nucleotide barcodes carried by the libraries. Sequencing of libraries was performed on an Illumina MiSeq with 2x220 or 2x250 nucleotide paired-end reads. Regarding the original processing steps: Paired reads were merged using FLASH 1.2.11 and aligned with BWA-MEM to the GRCh37 human genome, and TRA and TRB reads were then extracted. An IMGT-derived reference of cassette sequences and CDR3 motifs, with pseudogenes included, was used for V and J assignment. Three-frame translation of reads was performed, and productive CDR3s were defined as those with a C...FGXG motif and no stop codons. Clonotypes were defined as unique combinations of V-J cassette pair and CDR3 amino acid sequence. Hamming distance filtering was applied to reads, with thresholds set by the sequence error rate of each sample in mapped regions. The public reads were reanalyzed by TCRdb: fastp trimming at Q25, MiXCR alignment, in-frame beta chains only. Each CDR3 protein gets just one entry, which takes the most common genes and DNA from the rows behind it. V and J calls and clone size were set by TCRdb, not the authors. Within this sample are under 50,000 distinct CDR3 sequences, with 20% to 25% of them counted one time only. The ten top clones hold around 6.3% of the sample.

Turning to this clonotype: Its antigen is not yet known. With a much larger clone just one base away, this may be a read error.

Recombination connected TRBV18 to TRBJ2-7; no D gene call is confident. This receptor was taken from a human donor with low-grade glioma or glioblastoma, undergoing nonglioma brain surgery, or in good health (not recorded which). Sequencing input: glioma tissue, nonneoplastic brain tissue, or PBMCs (not recorded which). The CDR3 is CASRPSGDSYKQYF. The sequence in DNA is TGTGCCAGCCGACCATCGGGCGACTCCTACAAGCAGTACTTC.